One and the same sample provided the 19 T cell receptor beta chains below, sequenced in a study of blood T cell repertoires in COVID-19. Data came from immunoSEQ multiplex PCR; TCRdb stores just in-frame clones and leaves some out. The table includes approximately 220,000 clones, 87% detected once. Input material: PBMCs or T cells enriched from blood (not recorded which). These receptors were collected from a woman in her thirties with acute COVID-19.

The genes are TRBV5-1 and TRBJ1-4; 9 nucleotides align to TRBD1. The germline V gene has CDR1 SGHRS and CDR2 YFSETQ. The CDR3 totals 16 residues. With 4 bases clipped from V and 7 bases from J, the junction kept 11 bases outside the gene matches. The CDR3 is CASSPGYRGRSEKLFF. CDR3 nucleotides: TGCGCCAGCAGCCCGGGCTACAGGGGGCGAAGTGAAAAACTGTTTTTT.

The rearrangement links TRBV5-1 to TRBJ2-7, with 9 bases that match TRBD1. The CDR3 length is 14 residues. With 2 bases clipped from V and 3 bases from J, the junction kept 3 bases outside the gene matches. CDR1 is SGHRS and CDR2 is YFSETQ in the germline V gene. CDR3 sequence: CASSFGQGLYEQYF. CDR3 nucleotide sequence: TGCGCCAGCAGCTTCGGACAGGGGCTCTACGAGCAGTACTTC.

The rearrangement links TRBV28 to TRBJ2-1, with 8 bases that match TRBD2. Per germline, CDR1 MDHEN and CDR2 SYDVKM. CDR3 length: 15 amino acids. J gave up 9 bases and V 5 bases, and 12 bases lay outside the gene matches. The CDR3 loop reads CASSLQTSVVGEQFF. The CDR3 nucleotides read TGTGCCAGCAGTCTCCAGACTAGCGTAGTGGGTGAGCAGTTCTTC.

Of note for this clone: One junction end does not reproduce the germline sequence, and a read error may be involved. The V gene is TRBV6-5, the J gene TRBJ1-1; the D gene is possibly TRBD1 (6 bases). This CDR3 has 13 amino acids. From germline, CDR1 is MNHEY and CDR2 SVGAGI. The CDR3 bases are TGTGCCAGCAGTATACTCCGGGACACCGAAGCTTTCTTT. Translated: CASSILRDTEAFF.

This clone was observed once. The gene calls are TRBV18 and TRBJ2-7, with D perhaps matching TRBD1 (5 bases). Trimming took off 0 bases at V and 4 bases at J, with 19 bases between the two ends. The CDR3 consists of 17 residues. Germline V lookup: CDR1 KGHSH, CDR2 LQKENI. The CDR3 DNA reads as TGTGCCAGCTCACCACCTGGGGCAGGGCTCGGCCAATACGAGCAGTACTTC. Its protein is CASSPPGAGLGQYEQYF.

The chain combines TRBV11-2 with TRBJ2-5; D gene uncertain. V shed 5 bases and J shed 5 bases, with 3 bases lying between them. Germline V gene data show CDR1 as SGHAT and CDR2 as FQNNGV. CDR3 length: 10 amino acids. CDR3 protein: CASSAETQYF. The CDR3 nucleotides read TGTGCCAGCAGCGCGGAGACCCAGTACTTC.

This clone showed up just once. The rearrangement joins TRBV6-1 to TRBJ1-2, with D possibly TRBD1 on 6 matching bases. Trimming took off 6 bases at V and 7 bases at J, with 15 bases between the two ends. The CDR3 length is 13 residues. Germline CDR1 reads MNHNS; CDR2 reads SASEGT. The CDR3 loop reads CASSTTGISGYTF. DNA for the CDR3: TGTGCCAGCAGCACAACAGGGATCTCTGGCTACACCTTC.

The chain uses TRBV5-1 and TRBJ1-3, with D perhaps matching TRBD1 (6 bases). The CDR3 length is 16 residues. V was pared by 1 base and J by 4 bases, with 15 bases between. Per germline, CDR1 SGHRS and CDR2 YFSETQ. The CDR3 loop reads CASSLTGTRFGNTIYF. Here the CDR3 DNA reads TGCGCCAGCAGCTTGACAGGGACAAGGTTCGGAAACACCATATATTTT.

The chain recombines TRBV12-3 or TRBV12-4 with TRBJ1-1, with 7 positions matching TRBD1. The CDR3 covers 13 residues. The V gene end was trimmed by 10 bases and the J gene end by 1 base; junction bases not matched to a gene: 6. The CDR3 sequence: CANDRAGNTEAFF. Here the CDR3 DNA reads TGTGCCAACGACAGGGCCGGGAACACTGAAGCTTTCTTT.

The chain is built from TRBV12-3 or TRBV12-4 and TRBJ1-3; D call uncertain. Trimming pared 6 bases from V and 4 bases from J, leaving 7 bases between. CDR3 length equals 12 residues. CDR3 sequence: CASSRSGNTIYF. Here the CDR3 DNA reads TGTGCCAGCAGCCGGTCGGGAAACACCATATATTTT.

CDR3 sequence (DNA): TGTGCCAGCAGCCAAAGAGGACAGGGGGCTACCGGGGAGCTGTTTTTT. It specifies CASSQRGQGATGELFF. The chain links TRBV14 to TRBJ2-2, with 11 bases fitting TRBD1. CDR1 SGHDN and CDR2 FVKESK come from the germline V gene. V lost 2 bases, J lost 5 bases, and 4 bases stayed unmatched. This CDR3 comprises 16 residues.

The J gene is TRBJ2-3, the V gene TRBV19, with D unclear. Trimming left V 2 bases short and J 0 bases short, with 6 bases between. The CDR3 consists of 14 residues. Germline V gene lookup returns CDR1 LNHDA and CDR2 SQIVND (reference sequence). CDR3 bases: TGTGCCAGTAGTATAACAAGTAGCACAGATACGCAGTATTTT. Translating it yields CASSITSSTDTQYF.

V usage is TRBV24-1 and J usage is TRBJ1-5; 7 bases are a match to TRBD1. The junction had 0 bases not matched to a gene; V was cut back by 4 bases and J by 1 base. The CDR3 has 14 amino acids. Looked up from germline, CDR1 is KGHDR and CDR2 is SFDVKD. DNA for the CDR3: TGTGCCACCAGTGAGGGACAGAGCAATCAGCCCCAGCATTTT. This codes for CATSEGQSNQPQHF.

The genes are TRBV2 and TRBJ2-6; D is perhaps TRBD1 (6 bases). CDR3 length: 19 amino acids. The V gene's germline CDR1 is SNHLY and CDR2 FYNNEI. V lost 7 bases and J lost 0, with 22 bases in between. The CDR3, as DNA: TGTGCCAGCACTGGGATCCCTGCCGGGACATCCTCTGGGGCCAACGTCCTGACTTTC. It codes for CASTGIPAGTSSGANVLTF.

The J gene is TRBJ1-1, the V gene TRBV5-8, with TRBD1 matching 8 bases. This CDR3 has 17 amino acids. CDR1 SGHTS and CDR2 YDEGEE come from the germline V gene. Trimming removed 4 bases from V and 0 bases from J; junction bases left unmatched: 11. CDR3 DNA sequence: TGTGCCAGCAGCCCCCGGGACAGGCTTTTCATGAACACTGAAGCTTTCTTT. It yields the protein CASSPRDRLFMNTEAFF.

The chain has TRBV14 and TRBJ1-1, with 7 bases fitting TRBD1. Trimming took 1 base from V and 3 from J; bases not matched to a gene: 14. The germline V gene encodes CDR1 SGHDN and CDR2 FVKESK. The CDR3 totals 18 residues. The CDR3 DNA is TGTGCCAGCAGCCAAGTCTCAGGGGGACAACTGGGGCACACTGAAGCTTTCTTT. Amino acid sequence: CASSQVSGGQLGHTEAFF.

This clone came up once. The CDR3 is CASKRQMNTEAFF. The CDR3 DNA reads as TGTGCCAGCAAGAGACAGATGAACACTGAAGCTTTCTTT. The chain recombines TRBV2 with TRBJ1-1, with D possibly TRBD1 on 5 matching bases. Trimming pared 7 bases from V and 0 bases from J, leaving 9 bases between. CDR1 is SNHLY, CDR2 FYNNEI, per germline. The CDR3 has 13 residues.

This clone was detected only a few times. The rearrangement links TRBV7-9 to TRBJ1-2; D gene unclear. This CDR3 contains 16 residues. Germline V CDR1 and CDR2: SEHNR, FQNEAQ (reference sequence). Trimming left V 7 bases short and J 2 bases short, with 20 bases between. CDR3 nucleotide sequence: TGTGCCAGCACCTCGACATCACTCCGGAGGAACTATGGCTACACCTTC. It yields the protein CASTSTSLRRNYGYTF.

This clone was counted a few times. The rearrangement uses TRBV7-9 and TRBJ1-2, with TRBD1 matching 8 bases. The trim removed 5 bases at V and 2 bases at J, leaving 10 bases unmatched. There are 16 residues in the CDR3. Germline assignment: CDR1 SEHNR and CDR2 FQNEAQ (reference sequence). CDR3 sequence (DNA): TGTGCCAGCAGCATTTCGATGACAGGGGCCAACTATGGCTACACCTTC. This gives the protein CASSISMTGANYGYTF.